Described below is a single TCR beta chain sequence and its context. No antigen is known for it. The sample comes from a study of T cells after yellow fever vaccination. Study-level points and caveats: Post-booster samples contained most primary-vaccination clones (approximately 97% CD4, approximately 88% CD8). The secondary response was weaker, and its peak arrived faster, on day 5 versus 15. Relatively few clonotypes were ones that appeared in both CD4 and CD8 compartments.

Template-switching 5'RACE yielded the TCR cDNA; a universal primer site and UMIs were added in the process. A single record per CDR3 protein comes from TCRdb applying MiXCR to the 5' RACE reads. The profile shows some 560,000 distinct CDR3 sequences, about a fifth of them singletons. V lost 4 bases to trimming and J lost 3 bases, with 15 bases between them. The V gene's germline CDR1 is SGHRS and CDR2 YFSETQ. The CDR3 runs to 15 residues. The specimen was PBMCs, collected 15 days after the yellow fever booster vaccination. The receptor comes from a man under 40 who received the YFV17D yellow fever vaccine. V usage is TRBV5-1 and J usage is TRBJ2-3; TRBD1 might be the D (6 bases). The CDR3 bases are TGCGCCAGCAGCGAACTGGACAGTGGGACAGATACGCAGTATTTT. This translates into CASSELDSGTDTQYF.